The 31 T cell receptor beta chains listed next were all sequenced from one sample in a study of blood T cell repertoires in COVID-19. TCRdb keeps only in-frame clones here, not all; method: immunoSEQ multiplex PCR. The table has about 200,000 clones, 94% seen once; the top ten hold 0.76%. The sample comprised peripheral blood. The source is a young man with COVID-19, enrolled during active disease.

V usage is TRBV6-1 and J usage is TRBJ1-1; D call uncertain. In germline, CDR1 is MNHNS, CDR2 SASEGT. The CDR3 sequence is 13 residues long. Between the trimmed V and J ends, which lost 1 base and 4 bases, there was a span of 7 bases. The CDR3 loop reads CASSEVQVTEAFF. In nucleotides, the CDR3 is TGTGCCAGCAGTGAAGTTCAGGTCACTGAAGCTTTCTTT.

This chain uses TRBV2 with TRBJ2-7; possibly TRBD2 for D (6 bases). The CDR3 is 14 amino acids. Germline-derived CDR1 and CDR2 are SNHLY and FYNNEI. The ends were cut back, 0 bases at V and 4 bases at J, with 10 bases in the middle. This chain's CDR3 is CASSEALLAYEQYF. CDR3 sequence (DNA): TGTGCCAGCAGTGAAGCGCTACTAGCTTACGAGCAGTACTTC. Combining the CDR3 with reference TRBV2 and TRBJ2-7 gives the whole variable domain EPEVTQTPSHQVTQMGQEVILRCVPISNHLYFYWYRQILGQKVEFLVSFYNNEISEKSEIFDDQFSVERPDGSNFTLKIRSTKLEDSAMYFCASSEALLAYEQYFGPGTRLTVT.

The V gene is TRBV6-5, the J gene TRBJ1-2; D may be TRBD1 (5 bases). With 6 bases removed from V and 4 bases from J, the gap between germline ends came to 9 bases. Germline V gives CDR1 MNHEY, CDR2 SVGAGI. This CDR3 is 12 amino acids long. The CDR3 protein is CASRRQSYGYTF. In nucleotides, the CDR3 is TGTGCCAGCAGAAGACAGTCCTATGGCTACACCTTC.

CDR3: CASSYYRATSTEAFF. Written as DNA, the CDR3 is TGTGCCAGCAGCTATTACAGGGCCACCAGCACTGAAGCTTTCTTT. The chain uses TRBV7-2 and TRBJ1-1; possibly TRBD1 for D (6 bases). The CDR3 has 15 residues. Deletions cut 4 bases from V and 4 bases from J, with 16 bases between. Germline CDR1 and CDR2: SGHTA and FQGNSA.

V is TRBV27 and J is TRBJ2-5; TRBD1 aligns across 8 bases. Germline V gives CDR1 MNHEY, CDR2 SMNVEV (reference sequence). The V and J ends lost 5 bases and 4 bases, in that order; junction bases with no gene match: 12. The CDR3 extends over 16 amino acids. CDR3 region: CASSPTGVRFRETQYF. The CDR3 region has the DNA TGTGCCAGCAGTCCGACAGGGGTAAGGTTTCGAGAGACCCAGTACTTC.

The J gene is TRBJ1-1, the V gene TRBV18; a possible D gene is TRBD1 (6 bases). Germline CDR1 KGHSH, CDR2 LQKENI. V was pared by 6 bases and J by 3 bases, with 17 bases between. CDR3 length: 15 residues. The chain's CDR3 is CASSLNGGRDTEAFF. The CDR3 DNA sequence: TGTGCCAGCTCCCTTAACGGGGGGCGAGACACTGAAGCTTTCTTT.

This rearrangement joins TRBV29-1 to TRBJ2-7, with 8 bases that match TRBD2. Germline CDR1 reads SQVTM; CDR2 reads ANQGSEA. This CDR3 contains 13 residues. Losses at the gene ends were 8 bases for V and 5 bases for J; bases not matched to a gene: 11. For the CDR3, the DNA is TGCAGCAGTTCGACGGGAGGGGCGAACGAGCAGTACTTC. Its protein is CSSSTGGANEQYF.

V and J are TRBV7-3 and TRBJ1-2; 7 bases align to TRBD1. V was clipped by 0 bases and J by 7 bases; unmatched bases: 8. The CDR3 runs 15 residues. The germline V gene encodes CDR1 SGHTA and CDR2 FQGTGA. This CDR3 is CASSLTLLSGGGYTF. CDR3 nucleotides: TGTGCCAGCAGCTTAACGTTGTTGTCAGGGGGTGGCTACACCTTC.

The chain couples TRBV7-2 to TRBJ1-6, with D perhaps matching TRBD1 (5 bases). There are 16 residues in the CDR3. Between the trimmed V and J ends, which lost 1 base and 11 bases, there was a span of 18 bases. Germline V gives CDR1 SGHTA, CDR2 FQGNSA. Written as DNA, the CDR3 is TGTGCCAGCAGCTTAGGTAACCCGGGAGGGGAAACACCCCTCCACTTT. As protein: CASSLGNPGGETPLHF. The variable domain in full, with the rest retrieved from reference TRBV7-2 and TRBJ1-6, is GAGVSQSPSNKVTEKGKDVELRCDPISGHTALYWYRQSLGQGLEFLIYFQGNSAPDKSGLPSDRFSAERTGGSVSTLTIQRTQQEDSAVYLCASSLGNPGGETPLHFGNGTRLTVT.

J is TRBJ2-1 and V is TRBV18, with unresolved D. This CDR3 region has 16 residues. Germline CDR1 and CDR2: KGHSH and LQKENI. Trimming pared 2 bases from V and 5 bases from J, leaving 16 bases between. CDR3 sequence reads: CASSPFTDSLHNEQFF. The CDR3 DNA reads TGTGCCAGCTCACCATTTACAGATTCCCTACACAATGAGCAGTTCTTC. Together with reference TRBV18 and TRBJ2-1, the CDR3 gives the full variable domain: NAGVMQNPRHLVRRRGQEARLRCSPMKGHSHVYWYRQLPEEGLKFMVYLQKENIIDESGMPKERFSAEFPKEGPSILRIQQVVRGDSAAYFCASSPFTDSLHNEQFFGPGTRLTVL.

V and J are TRBV18 and TRBJ1-5, with a tentative D call TRBD1 (5 bases). In germline, CDR1 is KGHSH, CDR2 LQKENI. The CDR3 length is 13 residues. The ends were cut back, 3 bases at V and 6 bases at J, with 9 bases in the middle. The CDR3 reads CASSPGGVQPQHF. CDR3 in DNA: TGTGCCAGCTCACCGGGAGGGGTTCAGCCCCAGCATTTT.

J is TRBJ1-6 and V is TRBV3-1 (or the pseudogene TRBV3-2); no firm D call. Germline V gives CDR1 LGHDT, CDR2 YNNKEL (reference sequence). The CDR3 runs to 15 residues. Deletions cut 2 bases from V and 5 bases from J, with 10 bases between. As DNA, the CDR3 is TGTGCCAGCAGCCAACTACCGGGTAATAATTCACCCCTCCACTTT. Translated, it gives CASSQLPGNNSPLHF.

This chain connects TRBV10-2 to TRBJ1-5; 12 bases map to TRBD1. The CDR3 runs to 16 residues. The trim removed 3 bases at V and 6 bases at J, leaving 6 bases unmatched. Germline V gene sequence: CDR1 WSHSY, CDR2 SAAADI. The CDR3 spells CASSETGTGGFQPQHF. CDR3 coding DNA: TGCGCCAGCAGTGAAACCGGGACAGGGGGCTTTCAGCCCCAGCATTTT.

J is TRBJ2-7 and V is TRBV5-4, with D maybe TRBD2 (6 bases). Germline V lookup: CDR1 SGHNT, CDR2 YYREEE (reference sequence). V lost 4 bases and J 3 bases, leaving 14 bases between the germline ends. The CDR3 spans 14 residues. Written as DNA, the CDR3 is TGTGCCAGCAGCACTGGGTGGGGGGACTACGAGCAGTACTTC. This gives the protein CASSTGWGDYEQYF.

This clone was recorded once. V gene TRBV28 combines with J gene TRBJ1-5, with D maybe TRBD1 (6 bases). CDR3 length equals 16 residues. CDR1 and CDR2 (germline): MDHEN, SYDVKM. Trimming stripped 1 base from V and 1 base from J, with 11 bases between. CDR3 region: CASSLFGQPSNQPQHF. The CDR3 nucleotides read TGTGCCAGCAGTTTATTCGGACAGCCAAGCAATCAGCCCCAGCATTTT.

The chain links TRBV12-3 or TRBV12-4 to TRBJ1-1; 7 nucleotides agree with TRBD1. CDR3 size: 13 residues. The V segment lost 6 bases and the J segment 4 bases; nucleotides outside the gene matches: 5. CDR3 in amino acids: CASRQGGRTEAFF. The CDR3 bases are TGTGCCAGCAGGCAGGGGGGTCGCACTGAAGCTTTCTTT.

This clone appeared a few times. The chain has TRBV19 and TRBJ2-1; 12 bases fit TRBD2. CDR3 length: 13 residues. Trimming cost V 1 base and J 15 bases; bases outside gene matches: 4. CDR1 and CDR2 from the germline V gene are LNHDA and SQIVND (reference sequence). DNA of the CDR3: TGTGCCAGTAGTATAGCACTAGCGGGGGGACCGTTCTTC. It yields the protein CASSIALAGGPFF.

V gene TRBV11-2 combines with J gene TRBJ2-7; a weak D match, TRBD1 (6 bases). V lost 5 bases and J lost 5, with 16 bases in between. Germline V gives CDR1 SGHAT, CDR2 FQNNGV. The length of the CDR3 is 14 residues. The CDR3 loop is CASSLLTGKHEQYF. CDR3 in DNA: TGTGCCAGCAGCCTATTAACAGGGAAGCACGAGCAGTACTTC.

The chain carries TRBV19 and TRBJ2-7; perhaps TRBD2 as D (6 bases). The germline gives CDR1 LNHDA, CDR2 SQIVND (reference sequence). Trimming took 6 bases from V and 0 from J, leaving 9 bases between them. The CDR3 spans 13 residues. The CDR3 region has the DNA TGTGCCAGTAGGGACGGGAGCTCCTACGAGCAGTACTTC. Translating it yields CASRDGSSYEQYF.

The chain combines TRBV5-5 with TRBJ2-5, with 13 bases identical to TRBD2. The germline V gene has CDR1 SGHKS and CDR2 YYEKEE (reference sequence). The length of the CDR3 is 18 residues. The junction had 9 bases not matched to a gene; V was cut back by 4 bases and J by 0 bases. CDR3 nucleotide sequence: TGTGCCAGCAGCCTAGGGACTAGCGGGGTTATGTACCAAGAGACCCAGTACTTC. It encodes CASSLGTSGVMYQETQYF.

The chain is built from TRBV13 and TRBJ1-2; TRBD1 matches 8 bases. Germline CDR1 and CDR2: PRHDT and FYEKMQ (reference sequence). Trimming at V came to 3 bases and at J to 4 bases, leaving 4 bases not matched to a gene. The CDR3 loop spans 14 amino acids. The CDR3, as DNA: TGTGCCAGCAGCTTGGACAGGGATCTCTATGGCTACACCTTC. This codes for CASSLDRDLYGYTF.

The chain carries TRBV9 and TRBJ2-3; 8 nucleotides match TRBD2. Germline lookup yields CDR1 SGDLS and CDR2 YYNGEE. V was clipped by 7 bases and J by 2 bases; unmatched bases: 9. The CDR3 spans 15 residues. For the CDR3, the DNA is TGTGCCAGCGGACTTAGCGGGGTTTCCACAGATACGCAGTATTTT. Its protein is CASGLSGVSTDTQYF.

The V call is TRBV12-5, the J call TRBJ1-5; 10 bases map to TRBD1. V trimming: 1 base; J trimming: 0 bases; junction bases outside the gene matches: 3. Germline loops: CDR1 LGHNT, CDR2 FRNRAP. This CDR3 spans 17 amino acids. CDR3 DNA: TGTGCTAGTGGTTTGGCCGGGACAGGGGATAGCAATCAGCCCCAGCATTTT. Translation gives CASGLAGTGDSNQPQHF.

The chain employs TRBV27 and TRBJ1-5; D unclear. The CDR3 is made up of 15 amino acids. Trimming removed 2 bases from V and 9 bases from J, with 17 bases in between. Germline V gene sequence: CDR1 MNHEY, CDR2 SMNVEV (reference sequence). The CDR3 nucleotides are TGTGCCAGCAGTTTAAGTGGCGGTGGAGTGGTGCCCCAGCATTTT. It is translated as CASSLSGGGVVPQHF.

The V gene is TRBV7-6, the J gene TRBJ1-2, with TRBD1 as a possible D gene (5 bases). The V gene's germline CDR1 is SGHVS and CDR2 FNYEAQ. The germline V and J ends were trimmed by 0 bases and 1 base, with 15 bases remaining between them. The CDR3 runs 17 residues. This CDR3 reads CASSLAWGGESNYGYTF. In nucleotides, the CDR3 is TGTGCCAGCAGCTTAGCGTGGGGGGGAGAGAGTAACTATGGCTACACCTTC.

The chain has TRBV4-1 and TRBJ1-2; the D is unclear. Between the trimmed V and J ends, which lost 2 bases and 4 bases, there was a span of 14 bases. CDR1 is MGHRA, CDR2 YSYEKL, per germline. This CDR3 region has 15 residues. The CDR3 spells CASSQQDPGVYGYTF. CDR3 DNA: TGCGCCAGCAGCCAACAAGATCCCGGGGTCTATGGCTACACCTTC.

The chain uses TRBV6-5 and TRBJ2-1, with a possible D match to TRBD1 (5 bases). Trimming took off 10 bases at V and 8 bases at J, with 15 bases between the two ends. The germline CDR1 and CDR2 sequences are MNHEY and SVGAGI. This CDR3 spans 12 amino acids. CDR3 loop: CATSEVGHEQFF. The DNA of the CDR3 is TGTGCCACCTCAGAGGTGGGGCATGAGCAGTTCTTC.

This clone has a handful of counts. The genes are TRBV5-4 and TRBJ2-1; 9 bases are shared with TRBD1. The V gene end was trimmed by 3 bases and the J gene end by 4 bases; junction bases not matched to a gene: 8. The CDR3 covers 16 residues. Germline-derived CDR1 and CDR2 are SGHNT and YYREEE (reference sequence). In DNA form, the CDR3 reads TGTGCCAGCAGCTCTTATGGACAGGGGATTTACAATGAGCAGTTCTTC. Amino acid sequence: CASSSYGQGIYNEQFF.

The gene calls are TRBV10-3 and TRBJ1-1; D call uncertain. The germline gives CDR1 ENHRY, CDR2 SYGVKD. Trimming cost V 0 bases and J 5 bases, with 10 bases left between them. This CDR3 region has 14 residues. DNA for the CDR3: TGTGCCATCAGTGAGTCGGATCGGGTTACTGAAGCTTTCTTT. Translating it yields CAISESDRVTEAFF.

This clone was seen a few times. The rearrangement uses TRBV2 and TRBJ1-2; D is uncertain. CDR3 length equals 12 residues. Germline-derived CDR1 and CDR2 are SNHLY and FYNNEI. Trimming left V 8 bases short and J 5 bases short, with 12 bases between. The CDR3: CASGEVLYGYTF. CDR3 DNA sequence: TGTGCCAGCGGGGAGGTACTTTATGGCTACACCTTC.

V usage is TRBV5-1 and J usage is TRBJ2-3, with D unclear. Trimming pared 6 bases from V and 6 bases from J, leaving 8 bases between. The germline gives CDR1 SGHRS, CDR2 YFSETQ. The CDR3 totals 11 residues. CDR3 in DNA: TGCGCCAGCACTGGGCAGGATACGCAGTATTTT. Its protein product is CASTGQDTQYF.